This T cell receptor beta chain derives from a study of CXCR3-negative and CXCR3-positive naive CD8 T cells (dated by TCRdb to between 2017 and 2020). Regarding the complete study: In total, roughly 150 million TRB reads were obtained, or roughly 1.5 +/- 0.3 million reads per library. Diversity and physicochemical repertoire analyses covered over 10 donors pooled from two independent experiments. The TRBV-TRBJ cluster analysis covered naive subsets from 5 or 6 donors and memory cells from 3 donors. Broad study findings and their caveats: Because surface CD5, which is linked to self-reactivity in mice, was comparable between the naive subsets, TCR interaction strength was also inferred from TRB CDR3 physicochemical properties. CXCR3 expression partially decreased after cryopreservation, so most assays used freshly isolated PBMCs. Repertoire diversity was comparably high in both naive subsets but much lower in memory CD8+ T cells. TRB CDR3s from CXCR3-positive naive cells showed higher hydrophobicity (lower Kidera factor 4), lower energy, and higher strength and volume indices than CXCR3-negative naive cells. Similar TRBV-TRBJ usage was shown by naive CXCR3-negative and CXCR3-positive cells from the same donor, whereas distinct patterns were shown by memory cells.

The CDR3 measures 15 amino acids from cysteine to phenylalanine. No DNA is listed. CDR1 and CDR2 are read off the germline V gene as SGHRS and YFSETQ. Each CD8+ T cell subset was flow-sorted in triplicate, and around 320,000 cells per subset were placed directly into RLT lysis buffer. To exclude memory contaminants, naive CD8+ T cells were stringently defined as CD45RO-CCR7+CD27+CD95-. Using standard density gradient centrifugation, peripheral blood mononuclear cells were isolated from buffy coats. A FACSAria III was used to flow-sort naive CXCR3-negative and CXCR3-positive CD8+ T cells. An RNeasy Mini Kit was used to extract total RNA from the sorted cells. Comments on this clonotype: Its antigen has not been determined.

Data came from a NextSeq 550. The Human TCR Profiling Kit (MiLaboratory) was used to make UMI-labeled 5' RACE TRB cDNA libraries. cDNA synthesis used the entire amount of extracted RNA, and PCR amplification then used the entire amount of cDNA produced. The libraries were made side by side, with each library going through the same number of PCR cycles. In the original analysis: About 54,000 +/- 9,700 unique UMI-labeled TRB cDNA molecules per library were extracted with MIGEC and MiXCR, with at least two reads per UMI required. Each library averaged 40,000 +/- 10,000 functional in-frame TRB CDR3 nucleotide clonotypes without stop codons. After each sample was downsampled to 5000 UMI-labeled TRB molecules, VDJtools was used to calculate diversity metrics such as normalized Shannon-Wiener and Chao1. VDJtools was used to calculate clonotype-size-weighted physicochemical properties of the central five CDR3 residues, namely interaction energy, strength, volume and Kidera factor 4. Each entry corresponds to one CDR3 protein sequence from reads that TCRdb reprocessed, and DNA is not given. These V and J calls are TCRdb output, not the study's own analysis. In this sample's table one finds fewer than 90,000 distinct CDR3 sequences. The ten largest clones capture 1.5% to 2% of the sample.

This TCR came from a human donor in good health. Some clones in this sample may be carry-over from other donors' samples. Here the chain combines TRBV5-1 and TRBJ2-5; lacking DNA, the TRBD1 call made by TCRdb goes unchecked. Source material: naive CXCR3- CD8+ T cells from blood. What this sample's cell subset or site label stands for: CD45RO-CCR7+CD27+CD95- naive CD8+ T cells lacking CXCR3 (TNR3-). The CDR3 has the sequence CASSFGDRTQETQYF.